The clone carrying this T cell receptor beta chain was seen just once. These data are taken from a study of blood T cell repertoires in COVID-19. The wider study: Specimens from acute and convalescent COVID-19 originated in the United States, Italy and Spain. T cells, B-cell-depleted T cells, or PBMCs supplied cDNA or gDNA.

V shed 2 bases and J shed 0 bases, with 8 bases lying between them. CDR3 length: 15 amino acids. The germline CDR1 and CDR2 sequences are MNHEY and SVGAGI. As handled by the study authors: Reference gene primer amplification gave estimated nucleated cell counts. The repertoire was sequenced with immunoSEQ multiplex PCR; TCRdb's copy has only in-frame clones and lacks some. V, J and clone size reflect that table, while D and trimming were determined from the DNA. Altogether 200,000 to 300,000 clones are present, 75% to 95% being singletons, with the ten largest covering around 2.6%. Seattle patients were enrolled while actively infected and followed longitudinally.

This TCR was sampled from a person aged 18 to 30 with COVID-19, enrolled during active disease. What was sequenced was peripheral blood. The chain combines TRBV6-5 with TRBJ1-5; no definite D call. The CDR3 DNA reads as TGTGCCAGCAGTTACAGCGGGAATAGCAATCAGCCCCAGCATTTT. Protein product: CASSYSGNSNQPQHF.